The source of this T cell receptor (beta chain) is a study of T cell repertoires in aging, cancer and after chemotherapy. Across the study: The whole study produced a dataset of roughly 8.8 million TCR reads. Points from the study as a whole: Healthy donors lost TCR diversity with age mainly through richness, cancer patients through richness and evenness. These repertoire data do not allow conclusions about immunological memory after chemotherapy. Rebound thymic output was suggested by rising median generation probability during chemotherapy in each cancer cohort.

Worth noting for this clonotype: The antigen is undetermined.

The template was genomic DNA from peripheral blood, not RNA. V dropped 5 bases and J dropped 1 base, with 11 bases sitting between them. Germline CDR1 SGHVS, CDR2 FNYEAQ. This CDR3 spans 14 amino acids. TRB rearrangements spanning V, D and J were amplified using mixed TRB-A/B primers. TCRdb processed the multiplex PCR reads anew with MiXCR; each CDR3 protein has one entry. The table records around 12,000 distinct CDR3 sequences, about 29% of them present only once. Material for sequencing was blood. The TCR comes from a human donor with a blood cancer. The chain links TRBV7-6 to TRBJ1-1; D possibly corresponds to TRBD1 (6 bases). CDR3 region: CASSDQQGNTEAFF. The CDR3 nucleotides read TGTGCCAGCAGCGATCAACAGGGGAACACTGAAGCTTTCTTT.